These 30 T cell receptor beta chains were sequenced from one sample in a study of beta chain features in type 1 diabetes. Study outcomes and limitations: All four CD4+ subsets of Type 1 diabetes patients contained TCRB CDR3s that were moderately but significantly shorter.

Their cognate antigens are unknown. The investigators reverse transcribed all of the isolated RNA, so they sequenced expressed TCRB transcripts. The data were produced by immunoSEQ multiplex PCR, yet TCRdb's version contains in-frame clones alone and is incomplete. Among 150,000 to 200,000 clones, roughly 65% were seen once, and the ten largest hold nearly 0.09%. The sample taken for sequencing was naive CD4+ T cells from blood. The receptor source for this set is a man aged 25-45 years with type 1 diabetes.

The V call is TRBV27, the J call TRBJ2-6; D unclear. The CDR3 extends over 12 amino acids. The germline V gene encodes CDR1 MNHEY and CDR2 SMNVEV (reference sequence). V lost 3 bases to trimming and J lost 9 bases, with 6 bases between them. In DNA, the CDR3 is TGTGCCAGCAGTTTCACGGGCAACGTCCTGACTTTC. Translation: CASSFTGNVLTF.

This clone was seen more than once but under ten times. V and J are TRBV14 and TRBJ2-3; D unresolved. With 1 base removed from V and 2 bases from J, the gap between germline ends came to 1 base. CDR3 length: 12 residues. CDR1 is SGHDN and CDR2 is FVKESK in the germline V gene. The CDR3 sequence: CASSQVTDTQYF. The CDR3 region has the DNA TGTGCCAGCAGCCAAGTCACAGATACGCAGTATTTT.

This clone was found a few times. V is TRBV15 and J is TRBJ2-2; D uncertain. Germline assignment: CDR1 LNHNV and CDR2 YYDKDF (reference sequence). The CDR3 extends over 14 amino acids. Trimming removed 0 bases at V and 1 base at J, with 3 bases between. CDR3 amino acids: CATSREGNTGELFF. CDR3 DNA sequence: TGTGCCACCAGCAGAGAAGGGAACACCGGGGAGCTGTTTTTT.

Of note for this clone: Other nucleotide sequences in the sample specify the same CDR3. The V gene is TRBV7-2, the J gene TRBJ1-4, with no clear D. V was cut by 3 bases and J by 5 bases, with 1 base left in between. CDR1 SGHTA and CDR2 FQGNSA come from the germline V gene. The CDR3 extends over 11 amino acids. DNA for the CDR3: TGTGCCAGCAGCTTGAATGAAAAACTGTTTTTT. Its protein product is CASSLNEKLFF.

The J gene is TRBJ1-4, the V gene TRBV20-1; no clear D gene. The CDR3 spans 11 residues. Germline CDR1 and CDR2: DFQATT and SNEGSKA (reference sequence). Trimming removed 2 bases at V and 7 bases at J, with 5 bases between. The CDR3 DNA is TGCAGTGCTAGATTTAGTGAAAAACTGTTTTTT. Amino acids: CSARFSEKLFF.

This clone came up once. As DNA, the CDR3 is TGCGCCAGCAGCCAAGTTGTGTTAGCGGCTTACAATGAGCAGTTCTTC. Its protein product is CASSQVVLAAYNEQFF. V usage is TRBV4-3 and J usage is TRBJ2-1; D possibly corresponds to TRBD2 (6 bases). Germline assignment: CDR1 LGHNA and CDR2 YSLEER. Trimming left V 1 base short and J 4 bases short, with 14 bases between. The CDR3 contains 16 residues.

Concerning this clone itself: This specimen includes other DNA sequences encoding the same CDR3. This rearrangement joins TRBV20-1 to TRBJ2-5; D might be TRBD1 (6 bases). The germline V and J ends were trimmed by 5 bases and 3 bases, with 7 bases remaining between them. The CDR3 is made up of 11 amino acids. Looked up from germline, CDR1 is DFQATT and CDR2 is SNEGSKA (reference sequence). The chain's CDR3 is CSAAGEETQYF. CDR3 DNA sequence: TGCAGTGCTGCAGGGGAAGAGACCCAGTACTTC.

This chain joins TRBV20-1 and TRBJ2-1; D unclear. Germline-derived CDR1 and CDR2 are DFQATT and SNEGSKA (reference sequence). The CDR3 extends over 11 amino acids. The V and J ends lost 5 bases and 9 bases respectively, with 11 bases between them. CDR3 amino acids: CSAHKTGEQFF. CDR3 sequence (DNA): TGCAGTGCTCACAAGACTGGTGAGCAGTTCTTC.

The V and J genes are TRBV29-1 and TRBJ2-3; 7 bases line up with TRBD2. CDR3 size: 15 residues. With 0 bases clipped from V and 1 base from J, the junction kept 4 bases outside the gene matches. Germline CDR1 is SQVTM and CDR2 is ANQGSEA. The CDR3 nucleotides read TGCAGCGTTGAAGAAGGACTAGTCCGCACAGATACGCAGTATTTT. Amino acids: CSVEEGLVRTDTQYF.

The chain carries TRBV11-2 and TRBJ2-1, with 7 bases that match TRBD1. Germline trimming cut 4 bases from V and 7 bases from J; bases unmatched to any gene: 10. Germline loops: CDR1 SGHAT, CDR2 FQNNGV. The CDR3 runs to 15 residues. The CDR3 DNA reads as TGTGCCAGCAGCTCGTTGACAGGGAAGTCAAATGAGCAGTTCTTC. Its protein product is CASSSLTGKSNEQFF.

This chain uses TRBV30 with TRBJ1-2, with 9 bases fitting TRBD1. V gave up 1 base and J gave up 7 bases; unmatched junction bases: 7. The germline CDR1 and CDR2 sequences are GTSNPN and SVGIG (reference sequence). CDR3 size: 14 residues. CDR3 protein: CAWSAGTGSSGYTF. The CDR3 nucleotides are TGTGCCTGGAGTGCCGGGACAGGGTCTTCTGGCTACACCTTC.

The genes are TRBV18 and TRBJ2-1, with D perhaps TRBD2 (6 bases). CDR3 length equals 15 residues. Per the germline V gene, CDR1 is KGHSH and CDR2 is LQKENI. Trimming pared 3 bases from V and 8 bases from J, leaving 17 bases between. CDR3 residues: CASSPGSGGFDEQFF. The CDR3 nucleotides read TGTGCCAGCTCACCTGGTAGCGGAGGTTTCGATGAGCAGTTCTTC.

The CDR3 DNA reads TGTGCCACCGGGACTACCTCTGGAAACACCATATATTTT. Translating gives CATGTTSGNTIYF. The J gene is TRBJ1-3, the V gene TRBV10-3; D might be TRBD1 (5 bases). There are 13 residues in the CDR3. CDR1 is ENHRY, CDR2 SYGVKD, per germline. Trimming left V 10 bases short and J 0 bases short, with 10 bases between.

This chain links TRBV21-1 with TRBJ1-2. TRBV21-1 is tagged as a pseudogene. This CDR3 has 10 amino acids. The CDR3 DNA reads as TGTGCCAGCAGCCTAGATGGCTACACCTTC. Translated: CASSLDGYTF.

This clone is a singleton in its sample. This sequence joins TRBV7-8 and TRBJ1-4; D not resolved. Trimming shortened V by 4 bases and J by 0 bases, and 12 bases separated the two germline ends. The CDR3 consists of 16 residues. Germline-derived CDR1 and CDR2 are SGHVS and FQNEAQ. CDR3 sequence (DNA): TGTGCCAGCAGCTCAGCCAGATTTGCAACTAATGAAAAACTGTTTTTT. Translation: CASSSARFATNEKLFF.

V and J are TRBV21-1 and TRBJ2-1; the DNA was not used to check the table's D call, TRBD2. TRBV21-1 corresponds to a pseudogene. This CDR3 is 16 amino acids long. The chain's CDR3 is CASSKVVEGRHNEQFF. CDR3 in DNA: TGTGCCAGCAGCAAAGTCGTAGAGGGCAGACACAATGAGCAGTTCTTC.

V gene TRBV9 combines with J gene TRBJ2-1; D may be TRBD1 (6 bases). V lost 6 bases and J 9 bases, leaving 13 bases between the germline ends. Germline V gene sequence: CDR1 SGDLS, CDR2 YYNGEE. This CDR3 has 12 residues. CDR3 coding DNA: TGTGCCAGCACCCGGGACAACGGTGAGCAGTTCTTC. This gives the protein CASTRDNGEQFF.

The chain carries TRBV7-9 and TRBJ1-2; maybe TRBD1 (6 bases). Germline V gives CDR1 SEHNR, CDR2 FQNEAQ (reference sequence). V gave up 1 base and J gave up 6 bases, with 12 bases separating them. CDR3 length equals 14 residues. The CDR3 sequence is CASSLEQGRDGYTF. Here the CDR3 DNA reads TGTGCCAGCAGCTTAGAACAGGGCCGGGATGGCTACACCTTC.

The genes are TRBV7-2 and TRBJ1-6; 8 bases are a match to TRBD1. This CDR3 comprises 15 residues. J gave up 3 bases and V 5 bases, and 3 bases lay outside the gene matches. Germline V CDR1 and CDR2: SGHTA, FQGNSA. This chain's CDR3 is CASSRDRGYNSPLHF. DNA of the CDR3: TGTGCCAGCAGCCGTGACAGGGGCTATAATTCACCCCTCCACTTT.

The CDR3 DNA reads TGTGCCAGCACCTTGACAGGGGGCGCGCACAATGAGCAGTTCTTC. It codes for CASTLTGGAHNEQFF. The rearrangement joins TRBV27 to TRBJ2-1; 10 bases align to TRBD1. The CDR3 loop spans 15 amino acids. Germline V gene lookup returns CDR1 MNHEY and CDR2 SMNVEV (reference sequence). The V segment lost 7 bases and the J segment 5 bases; nucleotides outside the gene matches: 8.

This clone appeared once. The V call is TRBV29-1, the J call TRBJ2-7; 9 nucleotides line up with TRBD1. Germline values: CDR1 SQVTM, CDR2 ANQGSEA. This CDR3 is 14 amino acids long. Trimming at V came to 4 bases and at J to 3 bases, leaving 7 bases not matched to a gene. CDR3 sequence reads: CSVGLRDRDYEQYF. The CDR3 DNA sequence: TGCAGCGTTGGCCTGAGGGACAGGGACTACGAGCAGTACTTC.

This clone was recorded once. The rearrangement uses TRBV7-2 and TRBJ2-7; 9 positions match TRBD1. CDR1 is SGHTA, CDR2 FQGNSA, per germline. V lost 2 bases, J lost 7 bases, and 9 bases stayed unmatched. There are 15 residues in the CDR3. In nucleotides, the CDR3 is TGTGCCAGCAGCTTAACCGGGACAGGGACTGGGGAGCAGTACTTC. Its translation is CASSLTGTGTGEQYF.

The J gene is TRBJ1-2, the V gene TRBV29-1, with D perhaps matching TRBD1 (6 bases). The CDR3 has 15 amino acids. Germline CDR1 reads SQVTM; CDR2 reads ANQGSEA. V was clipped by 3 bases and J by 3 bases, with 17 bases between them. This chain's CDR3 is CSVETLRQEHYGYTF. The CDR3 region has the DNA TGCAGCGTTGAGACCCTTAGACAGGAACACTATGGCTACACCTTC.

The chain is built from TRBV7-8 and TRBJ2-3; 10 bases are a match to TRBD1. The V and J ends lost 3 bases and 4 bases, in that order; junction bases with no gene match: 7. CDR1 and CDR2 from the germline V gene are SGHVS and FQNEAQ. The CDR3 has 16 amino acids. CDR3 bases: TGTGCCAGCAGCTTCCAGACAGGGGGCCGGGCAGATACGCAGTATTTT. Amino acid sequence: CASSFQTGGRADTQYF.

The chain recombines TRBV4-3 with TRBJ2-7, with D perhaps assigned TRBD1 or TRBD2 (5 bases each). The V and J ends lost 0 bases and 2 bases respectively, with 11 bases between them. The germline gives CDR1 LGHNA, CDR2 YSLEER. This CDR3 is built from 15 residues. The chain's CDR3 is CASSQEWDGTYEQYF. The DNA for the CDR3 is TGCGCCAGCAGCCAAGAATGGGACGGAACCTACGAGCAGTACTTC.

This clone was seen a handful of times. Here the CDR3 reads CASSKTDYEQYF. CDR3 coding DNA: TGTGCCAGCAGCAAAACAGACTACGAGCAGTACTTC. The V gene is TRBV11-2, the J gene TRBJ2-7; D is uncertain. Deletions cut 5 bases from V and 3 bases from J, with 8 bases between. Germline-derived CDR1 and CDR2 are SGHAT and FQNNGV. The CDR3 sequence is 12 residues long.

The chain employs TRBV20-1 and TRBJ2-3; D is uncertain. Germline V CDR1 and CDR2: DFQATT, SNEGSKA (reference sequence). The germline V and J ends were trimmed by 6 bases and 2 bases, with 6 bases remaining between them. The CDR3 is 11 residues long. The CDR3 region has the DNA TGCAGTGCGAGAATCACAGATACGCAGTATTTT. It is translated as CSARITDTQYF.

This clone was picked up one time. The chain has TRBV4-3 and TRBJ1-5; 8 bases align to TRBD1. V was clipped by 5 bases and J by 5 bases; unmatched bases: 11. Germline CDR1 and CDR2: LGHNA and YSLEER. The CDR3 consists of 16 residues. The CDR3 nucleotides are TGCGCCAGCAGCGAGCAGAGACAGGGGACGGATCAGCCCCAGCATTTT. Amino acids: CASSEQRQGTDQPQHF.

This clone was counted only a few times. This chain links TRBV25-1 with TRBJ2-1; D might be TRBD1 (5 bases). Trimming removed 4 bases from V and 0 bases from J, with 13 bases in between. This CDR3 contains 16 residues. CDR1 is MGHDK, CDR2 SYGVNS, per germline. CDR3 in DNA: TGTGCCAGCAGTGTCAACAGGCAAAGCTCCTACAATGAGCAGTTCTTC. Its protein product is CASSVNRQSSYNEQFF.

This chain joins TRBV15 and TRBJ2-2; D gene unclear. The CDR3 covers 13 residues. Trimming stripped 0 bases from V and 6 bases from J, with 5 bases between. Germline loops: CDR1 LNHNV, CDR2 YYDKDF (reference sequence). The CDR3 DNA follows: TGTGCCACCAGCAGAGATTTCGCCGGGGAGCTGTTTTTT. Its translation is CATSRDFAGELFF. Together with reference TRBV15 and TRBJ2-2, the CDR3 gives the full variable domain: DAMVIQNPRYQVTQFGKPVTLSCSQTLNHNVMYWYQQKSSQAPKLLFHYYDKDFNNEADTPDNFQSRRPNTSFCFLDIRSPGLGDTAMYLCATSRDFAGELFFGEGSRLTVL.